A single sample is the source of the 11 T cell receptor beta chains below, sequenced in a study of T cells after yellow fever vaccination. Each CDR3 protein gets one entry after TCRdb re-called the 5' RACE reads with MiXCR. Of hundreds of thousands of distinct CDR3 sequences in the sample, about 8.7% were seen once. The sample here was PBMCs, taken on the day of the first yellow fever vaccination. These receptors all come from a man between 18 and 29 years old who received the YFV17D yellow fever vaccine.

This clonotype was counted only a few times. The V and J genes are TRBV30 and TRBJ2-3, with 8 bases lining up with TRBD2. CDR1 and CDR2 from the germline V gene are GTSNPN and SVGIG (reference sequence). CDR3 length: 14 residues. The V gene end was trimmed by 0 bases and the J gene end by 6 bases; junction bases not matched to a gene: 5. Here the CDR3 reads CAWSVFSGADTQYF. For the CDR3, the DNA is TGTGCCTGGAGTGTATTTAGCGGGGCGGATACGCAGTATTTT.

The V call is TRBV5-4, the J call TRBJ1-1; tentative D call: TRBD1 (5 bases). The V gene lost 3 bases and the J gene lost 4 bases, with 16 bases spanning the gap. Looked up from germline, CDR1 is SGHNT and CDR2 is YYREEE (reference sequence). There are 15 residues in the CDR3. Here the CDR3 reads CASSSAQTRGTEAFF. The DNA of the CDR3 is TGTGCCAGCAGCTCGGCCCAGACAAGGGGCACTGAAGCTTTCTTT.

This rearrangement joins TRBV2 to TRBJ1-1; TRBD1 matches at 9 bases. Germline V gene data show CDR1 as SNHLY and CDR2 as FYNNEI. Trimming took 7 bases from V and 7 from J; bases not matched to a gene: 7. This CDR3 is built from 13 residues. This CDR3 reads CASKGDRAGEAFF. The CDR3, as DNA: TGTGCCAGCAAAGGGGACAGGGCGGGTGAAGCTTTCTTT.

This clonotype was detected ten times or more. It is likely a read error, because the conserved phenylalanine at the end of the CDR3 is missing. The limits of the CDR3 on the DNA are not certain, so only TCRdb's listed CDR3 is given. The rearrangement links TRBV7-9 to TRBJ1-2. Germline assignment: CDR1 SEHNR and CDR2 FQNEAQ (reference sequence). Both ends counted, the CDR3 spans 14 residues. The CDR3 here is CASSLSYNMNSILL.

This clonotype showed up many times. The genes are TRBV7-2 and TRBJ2-3; D remains ambiguous. CDR3 length equals 13 residues. The V end lost 5 bases, the J end lost 6 bases, and 12 bases lay between the germline ends. The germline gives CDR1 SGHTA, CDR2 FQGNSA. The CDR3 region is CASSQIRRDTQYF. CDR3 DNA: TGTGCCAGCAGCCAAATCCGCCGGGATACGCAGTATTTT.

The chain carries TRBV5-1 and TRBJ2-3; 10 bases map to TRBD2. CDR3 length: 17 amino acids. CDR1 is SGHRS, CDR2 YFSETQ, per germline. Germline trimming cut 4 bases from V and 3 bases from J; bases unmatched to any gene: 11. In DNA form, the CDR3 reads TGCGCCAGCAGCCCCTGGGGTCTAGCGGGGGAAACAGATACGCAGTATTTT. As protein: CASSPWGLAGETDTQYF. Variable domain in full (rest from reference TRBV5-1 and TRBJ2-3): KAGVTQTPRYLIKTRGQQVTLSCSPISGHRSVSWYQQTPGQGLQFLFEYFSETQRNKGNFPGRFSGRQFSNSRSEMNVSTLELGDSALYLCASSPWGLAGETDTQYFGPGTRLTVL.

The CDR3 loop is CSAAGTGAGRTEAFF. CDR3 nucleotides: TGCAGTGCCGCGGGGACAGGGGCAGGACGGACTGAAGCTTTCTTT. The chain has TRBV20-1 and TRBJ1-1; 10 nucleotides align to TRBD1. The CDR3 loop spans 15 amino acids. Trimming removed 6 bases from V and 5 bases from J; junction bases left unmatched: 12. CDR1 is DFQATT, CDR2 SNEGSKA, per germline (reference sequence).

This clonotype has only a few counts. This rearrangement joins TRBV5-1 to TRBJ2-3; a possible D gene is TRBD1 (5 bases). CDR1 is SGHRS, CDR2 YFSETQ, per germline. V dropped 2 bases and J dropped 4 bases, with 17 bases sitting between them. There are 16 residues in the CDR3. Here the CDR3 reads CASSLNFRVRPDTQYF. In DNA form, the CDR3 reads TGCGCCAGCAGCTTAAATTTCAGGGTTCGCCCAGATACGCAGTATTTT.

This clonotype has a count of ten or more. The J gene is TRBJ2-7, the V gene TRBV6-5; no firm D call. Germline CDR1 and CDR2: MNHEY and SVGAGI. V shed 8 bases and J shed 5 bases, with 10 bases lying between them. The CDR3 loop spans 11 amino acids. CDR3 residues: CASGRYDEQYF. The CDR3 DNA reads as TGTGCCAGCGGAAGGTACGACGAGCAGTACTTC.

The CDR3 bases are TGCGCCAGCAGCTTGGAGGCACGGAGGGGCAATGAGCAGTTCTTC. It yields the protein CASSLEARRGNEQFF. The chain employs TRBV5-1 and TRBJ2-1; a possible D gene is TRBD2 (6 bases). The V and J ends lost 0 bases and 6 bases respectively, with 13 bases between them. CDR3 length: 15 residues. Germline V lookup: CDR1 SGHRS, CDR2 YFSETQ.

This clonotype was seen a handful of times. V gene TRBV21-1 combines with J gene TRBJ2-1; the D call TRBD2 from the table was never checked on the DNA. TRBV21-1 is marked as a pseudogene. This CDR3 is 20 amino acids long. For the CDR3, the DNA is TGTGCCAGCAGCAACCTAATTGGGACTAGCGGGGGTTTTTCGGACAATGAGCAGTTCTTC. Residues: CASSNLIGTSGGFSDNEQFF.